A selection of T cell receptor beta chains follows, all from one sample in a study of Graves' ophthalmopathy and Graves' hyperthyroidism. TCRdb ran MiXCR on the multiplex PCR reads and lists one entry per CDR3 protein. The repertoire holds roughly 160,000 distinct CDR3 sequences, with more than 30% as singletons. Sequenced input: peripheral blood. These TCRs come from a woman aged 40 to 55 with Graves' ophthalmopathy. The CDR3 runs from the conserved cysteine through the conserved F or W. Each record gives: clone size, D gene, V gene, J gene, CDR3 DNA, CDR3 protein. The D gene is left open where the match is weak. Clone size is stated in some rows and not others, as once, few, many or a class when expanded.

>many|NA|TRBV29-1|TRBJ1-1
TGCAGCGGAAAGAGACAGACAAACACTGAAGCTTTCTTT
CSGKRQTNTEAFF
>many|NA|TRBV24-1|TRBJ2-7
TGTGCCACCAGTGGCAGGGTTGACGGGTCACCAAACTCCTACGAGCAGTACTTC
CATSGRVDGSPNSYEQYF
>many|NA|TRBV6-2/TRBV6-3|TRBJ2-7
TGTGCCAGCAGGGACCGATCCGAGCAGTACTTC
CASRDRSEQYF
>many|NA|TRBV12-5|TRBJ1-2
TGTGCTAGTGAATCCAGGGACGGGTCTAACTATGGCTACACCTTC
CASESRDGSNYGYTF
>many|TRBD1|TRBV5-1|TRBJ1-1
TGCGCCAGCAGCTTGGCCAGACAGGGGAGCACTGAAGCTTTCTTT
CASSLARQGSTEAFF
>once|TRBD1|TRBV24-1|TRBJ2-7
TGTGCCACCGGCCTTCCGGGACAGACCCAAGGGGAGCAGTACTTC
CATGLPGQTQGEQYF
>NA|NA|TRBV12-3/TRBV12-4|TRBJ2-5
TGTGCCAGCAGTGACCGCGGGGTACAACAAGAGACCCAGTACTTC
CASSDRGVQQETQYF
>many|NA|TRBV12-3/TRBV12-4|TRBJ1-1
TGTGCCAGCGAACACAGAACTGAAGCTTTCTTT
CASEHRTEAFF
>many|TRBD1|TRBV5-1|TRBJ1-6
TGCGCCAGCAGCTTGGAAGGGGGCGGTTCACCCCTCCACTTT
CASSLEGGGSPLHF
>NA|NA|TRBV27|TRBJ1-6
TGTGCCAGCAGTTTATTCAGCCCCAATTCACCCCTCCACTTT
CASSLFSPNSPLHF
>many|NA|TRBV3-1|TRBJ2-2
TGTGCCAGCAGCTTTAACACCGGGGAGCTGTTTTTT
CASSFNTGELFF
>many|TRBD1|TRBV6-1|TRBJ1-2
TGTGCCAGCACTCGGGACAGAGCTAACTATGGCTACACCTTC
CASTRDRANYGYTF
>many|NA|TRBV27|TRBJ2-7
TGTGCCAGCAGAGGGGACTTATCCGTCCCCTACGAGCAGTACTTC
CASRGDLSVPYEQYF
>few|TRBD1|TRBV15|TRBJ2-5
TGTGCCACCAGCAGAGGCGATCAAGGGGGCCTAGGGGAGACCCAGTACTTC
CATSRGDQGGLGETQYF
>once|NA|TRBV11-2|TRBJ1-5
TGTGCCAGCAGCTCCCCGGGGGGGACTGGCAATCAGCCCCAGCATTTT
CASSSPGGTGNQPQHF
>many|NA|TRBV7-8|TRBJ1-3
TGTGCCAGCAGCTTACAGGGGCCCGGAAACACCATATATTTT
CASSLQGPGNTIYF
>many|NA|TRBV28|TRBJ2-4
TGTGCCAGCAACATTCAAGGGTCAAACATTCAGTACTTC
CASNIQGSNIQYF
>NA|NA|TRBV6-5|TRBJ1-6
TGTGCCAGCAGTTACCACGGGGGCTATAATTCACCCCTCCACTTT
CASSYHGGYNSPLHF
>many|NA|TRBV3-1|TRBJ1-1
TGTGCCAGCAGCCCTTGGGCAGGGATCGGAGGGAACACTGAAGCTTTCTTT
CASSPWAGIGGNTEAFF
>once|TRBD2|TRBV6-2/TRBV6-3|TRBJ2-2
TGTGCCAGCAGTAACTTAGGACTAGCGGGAGACGGGACCAGGGAGCTGTCTTTT
CASSNLGLAGDGTRELSF
>many|NA|TRBV7-2|TRBJ1-3
TGTGCCAGCAGCTTAGCGCTGCGGCCGGGCACCATATATTTT
CASSLALRPGTIYF
>NA|NA|TRBV28|TRBJ1-2
TGTGCCAGCGCCCGGGCAGGGGGCTACACCTTC
CASARAGGYTF
>NA|TRBD2|TRBV27|TRBJ2-5
TGTGCCAGCAGCCAAGCCGGACTAGGAGAGACCCAGTACTTC
CASSQAGLGETQYF
>many|NA|TRBV10-3|TRBJ2-5
TGTGCCATCAGTGAATCTGTGGGGACCCAGTACTTC
CAISESVGTQYF
>many|NA|TRBV2|TRBJ2-5
TGTGCCAGCAGTGGGGAAGAAGACGAGACCCAGTACTTC
CASSGEEDETQYF
>once|NA|TRBV7-9|TRBJ2-3
TGTGCCAGCATCTGGGACACAAATCGGGATACGCAGTATTTT
CASIWDTNRDTQYF
>many|NA|TRBV12-3/TRBV12-4|TRBJ1-1
TGTGCCAGCAGTTTAACAGGGAACACTGAAGCTTTCTTT
CASSLTGNTEAFF
>many|NA|TRBV7-2|TRBJ1-5
TGTGCCAGCAGCTCTGAGAGAAATCAGCCCCAGCATTTT
CASSSERNQPQHF
>many|TRBD2|TRBV7-8|TRBJ2-7
TGTGCCAGCAGCTCCCCCGGGACTAGCGGGGGTCCCTCCTACGAGCAGTACTTC
CASSSPGTSGGPSYEQYF
>NA|NA|TRBV12-3/TRBV12-4|TRBJ1-1
TGTGCCAGCGGCCAACCCCCGGGGAGAGAAGCTTTCTTT
CASGQPPGREAFF
>many|NA|TRBV28|TRBJ2-7
TGTGCCAGCAGTTCAAACAGGAACGAGCAGTACTTC
CASSSNRNEQYF
>many|TRBD1|TRBV19|TRBJ1-2
TGTGCCAGTAGTGCCTACGACAGGGAAGAGTATGGCTACACCTTC
CASSAYDREEYGYTF
>NA|NA|TRBV29-1|TRBJ1-1
TGCAGCGTTGATCCGGGGGCAGGGACTGAAGCTTTCTTT
CSVDPGAGTEAFF
>many|NA|TRBV6-5|TRBJ1-1
TGTGCCAGCAGTTACCCCGGGAGGTCGTACACTGAAGCTTTCTTT
CASSYPGRSYTEAFF
>many|NA|TRBV5-1|TRBJ2-6
TGCGCCAGCAGCTTTAACTCTGGGGCCAACGTCCTGACTTTC
CASSFNSGANVLTF
>many|NA|TRBV18|TRBJ1-1
TGTGCCAGCTCTTTCACACTTGACGGTGAAGCTTTCTTT
CASSFTLDGEAFF
>NA|NA|TRBV5-1|TRBJ2-2
TGCGCCAGCAGCTTGGTGGTACAGGCGAACACCGGGGAGCTGTTTTTT
CASSLVVQANTGELFF
>few|NA|TRBV6-2/TRBV6-3|TRBJ1-1
TGTGCCAGCAGTTACATCGGCGGATACACTGAAGCTTTCTTT
CASSYIGGYTEAFF
>NA|TRBD2|TRBV7-2|TRBJ2-5
TGTGCCAGCAGCTTGCGAGCGGCGGGAGGGCCGTTTGAAGAGACCCAGTACTTC
CASSLRAAGGPFEETQYF
>many|NA|TRBV20-1|TRBJ1-1
TGCAGTGCTATGTCGGGGATCTTTACGGACACTGAAGCTTTCTTT
CSAMSGIFTDTEAFF
>medium-sized|NA|TRBV9|TRBJ2-5
TGTGCCAGCAGCGTAGGCCACGAAGACCAAGAGACCCAGTACTTC
CASSVGHEDQETQYF
>many|TRBD1|TRBV10-1|TRBJ1-6
TGCGCCAGCAGTTCGACAGGGGATTCACCCCTCCACTTT
CASSSTGDSPLHF
>many|NA|TRBV29-1|TRBJ2-7
TGCAGCGTTGTTCCGGGGGGCGTCTACGAGCAGTACTTC
CSVVPGGVYEQYF
>many|NA|TRBV7-9|TRBJ2-5
TGTGCCAGCAGCTTAAACCAGGCTGAGACCCAGTACTTC
CASSLNQAETQYF
>many|NA|TRBV5-1|TRBJ1-1
TGCGCCAGCAGTCACGACGGCATGAACACTGAAGCTTTCTTT
CASSHDGMNTEAFF
>many|NA|TRBV2|TRBJ1-2
TGTGCCAGCAGTTCCCAGTTCTATGGCTACACCTTC
CASSSQFYGYTF
>many|TRBD1|TRBV4-1|TRBJ2-7
TGCGCCAGCAGCCAAGTAACAGGGGTCTCCTACGAGCAGTACTTC
CASSQVTGVSYEQYF
>many|NA|TRBV2|TRBJ1-1
TGTGCCAGCAGTGAATTGGGCGGAGGAGCCCTAACTGAAGCTTTCTTT
CASSELGGGALTEAFF
>NA|NA|TRBV19|TRBJ1-5
TGTGCCAGTATCGACCCTGGGGGGCTGGGGCAGCCCCAGCATTTT
CASIDPGGLGQPQHF
>NA|NA|TRBV6-5|TRBJ2-5
TGTGCCAGCAGTTACCCACAGGGAGGAGGGACCCAGTACTTC
CASSYPQGGGTQYF